The present TCR beta chain was sequenced within a study of T cells in Graves' hyperthyroidism and ophthalmopathy. TCR beta CDR3 regions were amplified from RNA. During a first-round RT-PCR of the TCR CDR3, the HTBI primer set was used. MiXCR was run by TCRdb on the multiplex PCR reads, yielding one entry per CDR3 protein. The profile shows roughly 530,000 distinct CDR3 sequences, 17% of them singletons. This clonotype was detected ten times or more. Germline V lookup: CDR1 SGHNT, CDR2 YENEEA. The CDR3 covers 16 residues. V lost 2 bases to trimming and J lost 9 bases; unmatched junction nucleotides: 11.

The sequence was obtained from a woman under 30 with Graves' ophthalmopathy. J is TRBJ2-1 and V is TRBV11-3; 9 nucleotides match TRBD1. Sequencing input: blood. The CDR3: CASSLIGRDRVGEQFF. Here the CDR3 DNA reads TGTGCCAGCAGCTTAATAGGCCGGGACAGGGTAGGTGAGCAGTTCTTC.